This T cell receptor beta chain comes out of a study of cytomegalovirus exposure and HLA in healthy donors. Concerning this clone itself: The target antigen is unknown.

The primer mix had 60 Vbeta and 13 Jbeta primers. The table came from immunoSEQ multiplex PCR; TCRdb's copy has only in-frame clones and leaves some out. The sample includes 150,000 to 200,000 clones, 70% to 80% of them seen just once. Study-level findings and limits: In a later analysis, HLA-associated beta chains showed higher expansion and lower generation probabilities than comparable chains.

Germline lookup yields CDR1 MDHEN and CDR2 SYDVKM. CDR3 length: 14 residues. Trimming cost V 5 bases and J 5 bases, with 13 bases left between them. The genes are TRBV28 and TRBJ1-5; D is perhaps TRBD1 (5 bases). The TCR sequence derives from a woman in her forties in good health and CMV-seronegative. Material: PBMCs. CDR3 loop: CASSDFDRHQPQHF. CDR3 nucleotide sequence: TGTGCCAGCAGTGACTTCGACAGACATCAGCCCCAGCATTTT.